This is a list of T cell receptor beta chains from one sample in a study of CD8 T cells in ankylosing spondylitis. From the 5' RACE reads, TCRdb called clonotypes with MiXCR, one entry per CDR3 protein. The data show under 450,000 distinct CDR3 sequences, with around 20% seen just once and under 15% held by the top ten. The sequenced material came from blood, either unsorted or a sorted T cell fraction (not recorded which). The origin of the receptors is a male donor with ankylosing spondylitis or in good health (not recorded which). CDR3s leave out the opening cysteine and the closing phenylalanine or tryptophan.

J,V,CDR3
TRBJ2-1,TRBV29-1,SVEDLGDQWSPYNEQF
TRBJ2-1,TRBV7-9,ASSPEGPSSYNEQF
TRBJ2-7,TRBV12-3/TRBV12-4,ASSSRSVVSYEQY
TRBJ2-3,TRBV5-1,ASSLERATDTQY
TRBJ2-7,TRBV4-2,ASSQDQGGGAYEQY
TRBJ2-1,TRBV12-3/TRBV12-4,ASSPIAGAPYNEQF
TRBJ2-7,TRBV18,ASSTRQGREQY
TRBJ1-5,TRBV10-3,AISESGPAGNQPQH
TRBJ2-3,TRBV24-1,ATSDGSTSTDTQY
TRBJ2-1,TRBV28,ASSLWQEKYNEQF
TRBJ1-3,TRBV20-1,SARDPGYSDSGNTIY
TRBJ2-7,TRBV4-1,ASSQEGSAGYEQY
TRBJ2-2,TRBV2,ASRILAGGANTGELF
TRBJ2-7,TRBV28,ASSTDRDSYEQY
TRBJ2-5,TRBV11-2,ASSLDSGVQETQY
TRBJ2-2,TRBV29-1,SVETGITGELF
TRBJ2-3,TRBV12-3/TRBV12-4,ASTSGGTDTQY
TRBJ2-7,TRBV6-1,ASSPTGGNSYEQY
TRBJ2-1,TRBV12-3/TRBV12-4,ASSPSGGPYNEQF
TRBJ2-1,TRBV12-5,ASGLSLAGGPGEQF
TRBJ1-2,TRBV10-3,AISESGLSYGYT
TRBJ2-7,TRBV11-2,ASSLGRGTYEQY
TRBJ2-3,TRBV4-1,ASSQDPGVTDTQY
TRBJ2-7,TRBV20-1,SARISPWEGGGYEQY
TRBJ1-1,TRBV9,ASSHRPGTEAF
TRBJ2-3,TRBV27,ASSMQERDTQY
TRBJ2-7,TRBV29-1,SVEDSGYEQY
TRBJ2-3,TRBV6-1,ASSEVTISTDTQY
TRBJ1-2,TRBV27,ASSLSTGYGYT
TRBJ2-7,TRBV12-3/TRBV12-4,ASSFRDRVAYEQY
TRBJ2-1,TRBV5-1,ASRWGVNNEQF
TRBJ2-1,TRBV29-1,SLRQGDRGKHEQF
TRBJ1-1,TRBV5-6,ASCRDMNTEAF